This T cell receptor (beta chain) came from a study of OX40 agonist ivuxolimab in advanced cancers. Study-wide context: The dose-escalation cohort had hepatocellular carcinoma, melanoma, renal cell or head and neck cancer.

Study-level results: Nonresponders included some who also had low normalized T-cell clonal expansion. In the 0.1-3.0 mg/kg groups, partial responders showed among the lowest expansion.

The germline V gene has CDR1 LNHDA and CDR2 SQIVND (reference sequence). V lost 8 bases to trimming and J lost 1 base, with 11 bases between them. This CDR3 comprises 13 residues. The method was immunoSEQ multiplex PCR; TCRdb's version includes in-frame clones alone and lacks a portion of them. Of around 30,000 clones listed, 65% to 75% are singletons. About this clone itself: Its antigen is unidentified.

The sample here was CD4+ or CD8+ T cells sorted from blood, taken in a trial of the OX40 agonist ivuxolimab. The clonotype was recovered from an adult with an advanced solid tumor such as melanoma, head and neck, liver or kidney cancer. The chain recombines TRBV19 with TRBJ1-2; D is uncertain. The CDR3 reads CASLGTYNYGYTF. The CDR3 nucleotides read TGTGCCAGTCTCGGAACCTATAACTATGGCTACACCTTC.